Below, 23 T cell receptor beta chains from the same sample are listed, as sequenced in a study of OX40 agonist ivuxolimab in advanced cancers. Clones were read by immunoSEQ multiplex PCR, and TCRdb kept only the in-frame ones, dropping some. This sample has about 63,000 clones, with approximately 92% found just once. The sequencing here drew on CD4+ or CD8+ T cells sorted from blood, taken in a trial of the OX40 agonist ivuxolimab. The receptors were sampled from an adult with an advanced solid tumor such as melanoma, head and neck, liver or kidney cancer.

Points on this clone: The junction and the germline gene differ at one end; a read error may be behind it. The chain has TRBV7-7 and TRBJ2-1, with a tentative D call TRBD1 (5 bases). CDR1 and CDR2 (germline): SSHAT, FNYEAQ (reference sequence). This CDR3 comprises 13 residues. This chain's CDR3 is CASSLGQGSEQFF. The CDR3 region has the DNA TGTGCTAGCAGCTTAGGTCAGGGTAGTGAGCAGTTCTTC.

This chain connects TRBV9 to TRBJ2-5; D possibly corresponds to TRBD2 (6 bases). CDR3 length: 15 residues. Trimming pared 3 bases from V and 2 bases from J, leaving 14 bases between. In germline, CDR1 is SGDLS, CDR2 YYNGEE. The CDR3 DNA reads TGTGCCAGCAGCGCCGCCGGGAGTTGGCAAGAGACCCAGTACTTC. Amino acid sequence: CASSAAGSWQETQYF.

The chain carries TRBV15 and TRBJ1-3; D call uncertain. The CDR3 runs 13 residues. Germline V gives CDR1 LNHNV, CDR2 YYDKDF (reference sequence). The V gene lost 0 bases and the J gene lost 4 bases, with 4 bases spanning the gap. Here the CDR3 reads CATSREPGNTIYF. CDR3 sequence (DNA): TGTGCCACCAGCAGAGAACCCGGAAACACCATATATTTT.

The V and J genes are TRBV5-1 and TRBJ2-1; 9 bases agree with TRBD1. Trimming took 7 bases from V and 9 from J; bases not matched to a gene: 11. CDR1 SGHRS and CDR2 YFSETQ come from the germline V gene. The CDR3 covers 14 residues. DNA of the CDR3: TGCGCCAGCGCCAACAGGGGGCTGAGGGGTGAGCAGTTCTTC. Amino acid sequence: CASANRGLRGEQFF.

This chain links TRBV7-2 with TRBJ2-5; 11 positions match TRBD1. The CDR3 covers 14 residues. V lost 7 bases, J lost 7 bases, and 8 bases stayed unmatched. The germline gives CDR1 SGHTA, CDR2 FQGNSA. The CDR3 sequence: CASTQGQGAGTQYF. In DNA form, the CDR3 reads TGTGCCAGCACCCAAGGACAGGGGGCTGGGACCCAGTACTTC.

The genes are TRBV27 and TRBJ2-5; 8 bases align to TRBD1. Germline values: CDR1 MNHEY, CDR2 SMNVEV (reference sequence). V shed 2 bases, J shed 7 bases, and the junction held 6 bases outside the gene matches. This CDR3 region has 14 residues. CDR3 bases: TGTGCCAGCAGTTTAGACAGGGGTATTGGGACCCAGTACTTC. This sequence encodes CASSLDRGIGTQYF.

The rearrangement uses TRBV6-5 and TRBJ1-3, with D possibly matching TRBD1 (6 bases). V was cut by 5 bases and J by 9 bases, with 20 bases left in between. The germline gives CDR1 MNHEY, CDR2 SVGAGI. The CDR3 has 15 amino acids. The CDR3 nucleotides read TGTGCCAGCAGTAAGGGACAACCACAAGTGGCCACCATATATTTT. It codes for CASSKGQPQVATIYF.

The gene calls are TRBV28 and TRBJ1-2; D is undetermined. CDR1 MDHEN and CDR2 SYDVKM come from the germline V gene. The V gene lost 3 bases and the J gene lost 2 bases, with 10 bases spanning the gap. The CDR3 is 14 residues long. This chain's CDR3 is CASSLSPSNYGYTF. The DNA of the CDR3 is TGTGCCAGCAGTTTGTCCCCTTCCAACTATGGCTACACCTTC.

The J gene is TRBJ2-1, the V gene TRBV9, with 8 bases lining up with TRBD2. Germline CDR1 is SGDLS and CDR2 is YYNGEE. The CDR3 covers 14 residues. Losses at the gene ends were 2 bases for V and 6 bases for J; bases not matched to a gene: 4. The CDR3 is CASSVGTRGNEQFF. The CDR3 nucleotides read TGTGCCAGCAGCGTCGGGACTAGGGGCAATGAGCAGTTCTTC.

The V call is TRBV6-1, the J call TRBJ1-5; D is unclear. CDR1 and CDR2 from the germline V gene are MNHNS and SASEGT. There are 15 residues in the CDR3. The V end lost 3 bases, the J end lost 4 bases, and 13 bases lay between the germline ends. The CDR3 spells CASSERFSLNQPQHF. The CDR3, as DNA: TGTGCCAGCAGTGAGAGGTTCTCCTTGAATCAGCCCCAGCATTTT.

This chain links TRBV19 with TRBJ1-5; 7 nucleotides align to TRBD1. The germline gives CDR1 LNHDA, CDR2 SQIVND (reference sequence). Trimming took 3 bases from V and 4 from J; bases not matched to a gene: 6. This CDR3 has 15 amino acids. Here the CDR3 reads CASSIRGWGNQPQHF. The DNA of the CDR3 is TGTGCCAGTAGTATCAGGGGGTGGGGGAATCAGCCCCAGCATTTT.

The chain joins TRBV5-4 to TRBJ2-2; D gene unclear. CDR3 length: 12 amino acids. Trimming took 5 bases from V and 6 from J, leaving 8 bases between them. Per germline, CDR1 SGHNT and CDR2 YYREEE (reference sequence). As DNA, the CDR3 is TGTGCCAGCAGGACCCCTTCCGGGGAGCTGTTTTTT. Its translation: CASRTPSGELFF.

The genes are TRBV27 and TRBJ2-5; D remains unclear. CDR1 is MNHEY and CDR2 is SMNVEV in the germline V gene (reference sequence). CDR3 length equals 14 residues. V lost 6 bases to trimming and J lost 7 bases, with 18 bases between them. The DNA for the CDR3 is TGTGCCAGCAGGATTGCAGGCTCTCGAGGGACCCAGTACTTC. This codes for CASRIAGSRGTQYF.

The chain recombines TRBV5-1 with TRBJ1-1; D gene uncertain. The length of the CDR3 is 17 residues. Germline CDR1 reads SGHRS; CDR2 reads YFSETQ. Trimming shortened V by 0 bases and J by 4 bases, and 19 bases separated the two germline ends. In DNA form, the CDR3 reads TGCGCCAGCAGCTTGGAGACCACATCCGGTAGAGGCACTGAAGCTTTCTTT. Residues: CASSLETTSGRGTEAFF.

The V gene is TRBV27, the J gene TRBJ2-2; no clear D gene. The V and J ends lost 6 bases and 3 bases respectively, with 2 bases between them. The CDR3 extends over 11 amino acids. Germline loops: CDR1 MNHEY, CDR2 SMNVEV (reference sequence). CDR3 in amino acids: CASSYTGELFF. The CDR3 bases are TGTGCCAGCAGCTACACCGGGGAGCTGTTTTTT.

The rearrangement links TRBV6-5 to TRBJ1-6, with 9 bases that match TRBD1. The V gene's germline CDR1 is MNHEY and CDR2 SVGAGI. Losses at the gene ends were 5 bases for V and 7 bases for J; bases not matched to a gene: 6. The CDR3 extends over 15 amino acids. The CDR3 coding sequence is TGTGCCAGCAGTACATTTGGGACAGGGAATTCACCCCTCCACTTT. Its translation is CASSTFGTGNSPLHF.

J is TRBJ1-6 and V is TRBV6-6, with D possibly being TRBD1 (6 bases). The CDR3 runs 12 residues. The V end lost 6 bases, the J end lost 15 bases, and 15 bases lay between the germline ends. The germline V gene encodes CDR1 MNHNY and CDR2 SVGAGI (reference sequence). The CDR3: CASSLSGGHLHF. In DNA, the CDR3 is TGTGCCAGCAGCCTGTCGGGGGGGCACCTCCACTTT.

The J gene is TRBJ2-7, the V gene TRBV25-1, with D perhaps matching TRBD2 (6 bases). Looked up from germline, CDR1 is MGHDK and CDR2 is SYGVNS. The CDR3 extends over 16 amino acids. The ends were cut back, 2 bases at V and 4 bases at J, with 18 bases in the middle. The CDR3 coding sequence is TGTGCCAGCAGTGAAGATATTACGGGAGATATATACGAGCAGTACTTC. This codes for CASSEDITGDIYEQYF.

This chain connects TRBV10-3 to TRBJ1-5, with D perhaps matching TRBD1 (5 bases). CDR3 size: 15 residues. Germline V CDR1 and CDR2: ENHRY, SYGVKD. V gave up 0 bases and J gave up 6 bases, with 12 bases separating them. The CDR3 spells CAISESSGRRQPQHF. The CDR3 DNA reads TGTGCCATCAGTGAGTCGTCAGGGCGACGTCAGCCCCAGCATTTT.

The table lists this clone with a count of one. The chain joins TRBV6-1 to TRBJ2-1; no reliable D call. CDR3 length: 13 amino acids. V lost 10 bases and J 3 bases, leaving 13 bases between the germline ends. Germline CDR1 and CDR2: MNHNS and SASEGT. CDR3 DNA sequence: TGTGCCACCCGAGGACGGGTCTACAATGAGCAGTTCTTC. Translating it yields CATRGRVYNEQFF.

The chain uses TRBV18 and TRBJ2-7, with D unresolved. The CDR3 contains 16 residues. V was pared by 2 bases and J by 4 bases, with 18 bases between. Germline V CDR1 and CDR2: KGHSH, LQKENI. CDR3 loop: CASSPNLLHLGYEQYF. In DNA form, the CDR3 reads TGTGCCAGCTCACCAAATCTACTCCATCTAGGGTACGAGCAGTACTTC.

The chain uses TRBV6-6 and TRBJ1-5; D gene uncertain. The CDR3 is 14 amino acids. CDR1 MNHNY and CDR2 SVGAGI come from the germline V gene (reference sequence). V was cut by 5 bases and J by 0 bases, with 8 bases left in between. CDR3 coding DNA: TGTGCCAGCAGTATAAGTTTTAGCAATCAGCCCCAGCATTTT. As protein: CASSISFSNQPQHF.

The J gene is TRBJ2-5, the V gene TRBV10-3; D unresolved. The CDR3 consists of 14 residues. The V end lost 0 bases, the J end lost 5 bases, and 10 bases lay between the germline ends. Germline-derived CDR1 and CDR2 are ENHRY and SYGVKD. The CDR3 reads CAISESVVMETQYF. CDR3 coding DNA: TGTGCCATCAGTGAGTCAGTGGTTATGGAGACCCAGTACTTC.